The 31 T cell receptor beta chains in this list originate from one sample, sequenced in a study of blood T cell repertoires in COVID-19. Only in-frame clones appear in the TCRdb table, and some are missing; sequencing was by immunoSEQ multiplex PCR. This table has some 250,000 clones, around 88% appearing once. The specimen was PBMCs or T cells enriched from blood (not recorded which). The receptor source for this set is a man aged 40-49 years who had recovered from COVID-19.

V gene TRBV10-3 combines with J gene TRBJ2-7; TRBD2 is a possible D gene (6 bases). The CDR3 is 17 residues long. Per the germline V gene, CDR1 is ENHRY and CDR2 is SYGVKD. Trimming cost V 7 bases and J 0 bases, with 22 bases left between them. The CDR3 nucleotides read TGTGCCATCATGGGGCTCGGGAGCGGAAGGAGCTCCTACGAGCAGTACTTC. Protein: CAIMGLGSGRSSYEQYF.

The V and J genes are TRBV3-1 (or the pseudogene TRBV3-2) and TRBJ2-3; D is possibly TRBD1 (5 bases). The germline CDR1 and CDR2 sequences are LGHDT and YNNKEL (reference sequence). The V gene lost 4 bases and the J gene lost 0 bases, with 11 bases spanning the gap. The CDR3 has 15 residues. The CDR3 is CASSPGHQSTDTQYF. CDR3 nucleotides: TGTGCCAGCAGCCCAGGACACCAGAGCACAGATACGCAGTATTTT.

The chain is built from TRBV3-1 (or the pseudogene TRBV3-2) and TRBJ1-3; no definite D call. V was trimmed by 4 bases and J by 1 base, leaving 14 bases between them. Looked up from germline, CDR1 is LGHDT and CDR2 is YNNKEL (reference sequence). The CDR3 has 16 residues. The CDR3 sequence is CASSPALPDSGNTIYF. CDR3 sequence (DNA): TGTGCCAGCAGCCCCGCGCTCCCCGATTCTGGAAACACCATATATTTT.

This clone has a handful of counts. V gene TRBV7-8 combines with J gene TRBJ1-4, with TRBD1 matching over 10 bases. The CDR3 is 19 amino acids. Germline trimming cut 5 bases from V and 2 bases from J; bases unmatched to any gene: 14. CDR1 is SGHVS, CDR2 FQNEAQ, per germline. This chain's CDR3 is CASSLLEGQGFLTNEKLFF. In nucleotides, the CDR3 is TGTGCCAGCAGCCTACTCGAGGGACAGGGGTTTTTGACTAATGAAAAACTGTTTTTT.

The rearrangement links TRBV9 to TRBJ2-7; 8 bases are a match to TRBD2. The junction had 5 bases not matched to a gene; V was cut back by 0 bases and J by 3 bases. The CDR3 is 15 amino acids. The V gene's germline CDR1 is SGDLS and CDR2 YYNGEE. The chain's CDR3 is CASSVEAGVIYEQYF. The CDR3 region has the DNA TGTGCCAGCAGCGTAGAAGCGGGGGTGATCTACGAGCAGTACTTC.

This chain uses TRBV4-3 with TRBJ2-2; D is unresolved. The CDR3 is 15 residues long. V was clipped by 6 bases and J by 0 bases, with 11 bases between them. The germline CDR1 and CDR2 sequences are LGHNA and YSLEER. CDR3 DNA: TGCGCCAGCAGATCTGGGCAGGCGAACACCGGGGAGCTGTTTTTT. This encodes CASRSGQANTGELFF.

The V gene is TRBV10-3, the J gene TRBJ1-2; TRBD1 is a possible D gene (6 bases). The CDR3 consists of 12 residues. Trimming pared 5 bases from V and 9 bases from J, leaving 13 bases between. Germline loops: CDR1 ENHRY, CDR2 SYGVKD. CDR3 bases: TGTGCCATCAGTCCCCGGGACAACAGCTACACCTTC. It specifies CAISPRDNSYTF.

The V call is TRBV7-3, the J call TRBJ2-2; D is perhaps TRBD2 (6 bases). The V end lost 4 bases, the J end lost 4 bases, and 16 bases lay between the germline ends. This CDR3 is 16 amino acids long. CDR1 is SGHTA, CDR2 FQGTGA, per germline. The CDR3 protein is CASSSATGVLTGELFF. The CDR3 nucleotides are TGTGCCAGCAGCTCCGCGACGGGGGTCCTCACCGGGGAGCTGTTTTTT.

The V and J genes are TRBV28 and TRBJ2-6, with a possible D match to TRBD1 (5 bases). Trimming left V 6 bases short and J 4 bases short, with 22 bases between. Germline CDR1 and CDR2: MDHEN and SYDVKM. The CDR3 sequence is 18 residues long. DNA of the CDR3: TGTGCCAGCAGCTCCCCGGTAGGGGTGAGGTGGGGGGCCAACGTCCTGACTTTC. It is translated as CASSSPVGVRWGANVLTF.

This chain joins TRBV7-2 and TRBJ1-3, with a weak D call TRBD1 (6 bases). The CDR3 runs to 17 residues. V dropped 7 bases and J dropped 0 bases, with 19 bases sitting between them. Germline CDR1 reads SGHTA; CDR2 reads FQGNSA. The chain's CDR3 is CASTLGQGQSSGNTIYF. The CDR3 DNA follows: TGTGCCAGCACCCTGGGTCAGGGGCAAAGCTCTGGAAACACCATATATTTT. Combining the CDR3 with reference TRBV7-2 and TRBJ1-3 gives the whole variable domain GAGVSQSPSNKVTEKGKDVELRCDPISGHTALYWYRQSLGQGLEFLIYFQGNSAPDKSGLPSDRFSAERTGGSVSTLTIQRTQQEDSAVYLCASTLGQGQSSGNTIYFGEGSWLTVV.

The V gene is TRBV2, the J gene TRBJ2-7; D unclear. Trimming cost V 0 bases and J 4 bases, with 7 bases left between them. The CDR3 consists of 13 residues. Germline V gene lookup returns CDR1 SNHLY and CDR2 FYNNEI. CDR3 amino acids: CASSEAIQYEQYF. In nucleotides, the CDR3 is TGTGCCAGCAGTGAAGCAATACAGTACGAGCAGTACTTC.

J is TRBJ2-3 and V is TRBV23-1; 7 bases are a match to TRBD1. TRBV23-1 is marked as an open reading frame, function uncertain. The CDR3 spans 18 residues. The trim removed 6 bases at V and 0 bases at J, leaving 15 bases unmatched. This CDR3 is CASRSPGTVTASTDTQYF. Here the CDR3 DNA reads TGCGCCAGCAGATCCCCCGGGACAGTTACCGCTAGCACAGATACGCAGTATTTT.

This rearrangement joins TRBV6-6 to TRBJ1-4, with 7 nucleotides matching TRBD1. Trimming took 6 bases from V and 7 from J; bases not matched to a gene: 8. Germline CDR1 and CDR2: MNHNY and SVGAGI (reference sequence). The CDR3 length is 14 residues. CDR3: CASSRRQGGEKLFF. The CDR3 region has the DNA TGTGCCAGCAGCCGCCGACAGGGCGGTGAAAAACTGTTTTTT.

The chain is built from TRBV5-5 and TRBJ2-5; TRBD1 is a possible D gene (5 bases). The CDR3 is 16 amino acids. The V gene lost 4 bases and the J gene lost 2 bases, with 18 bases spanning the gap. Germline CDR1 is SGHKS and CDR2 is YYEKEE (reference sequence). The CDR3 bases are TGTGCCAGCAGCGCCAGAATTGGGGCAGGGCAAGAGACCCAGTACTTC. The encoded protein is CASSARIGAGQETQYF.

In the case of this clone: Additional DNA sequences in this sample encode the identical CDR3. The chain joins TRBV27 to TRBJ1-1; D call uncertain. The V and J ends lost 5 bases and 1 base respectively, with 11 bases between them. Germline V gene lookup returns CDR1 MNHEY and CDR2 SMNVEV (reference sequence). The CDR3 sequence is 14 residues long. CDR3 loop: CASSLGLANTEAFF. The DNA for the CDR3 is TGTGCCAGCAGTCTCGGACTGGCGAACACTGAAGCTTTCTTT.

The chain links TRBV10-3 to TRBJ1-2; no firm D call. The V and J ends lost 10 bases and 2 bases respectively, with 8 bases between them. This CDR3 contains 11 residues. From germline, CDR1 is ENHRY and CDR2 SYGVKD. CDR3 residues: CATLQNYGYTF. CDR3 nucleotide sequence: TGTGCCACTCTCCAGAACTATGGCTACACCTTC.

This chain links TRBV2 with TRBJ1-2; 7 bases line up with TRBD1. The V segment lost 8 bases and the J segment 4 bases; nucleotides outside the gene matches: 13. CDR3 length equals 15 residues. Germline CDR1 is SNHLY and CDR2 is FYNNEI. DNA for the CDR3: TGTGCCAGCGCCCCCACAGGGGCCGGGGTCTATGGCTACACCTTC. Translation: CASAPTGAGVYGYTF.

This clone appeared once. The chain links TRBV7-2 to TRBJ2-7, with 9 bases fitting TRBD2. From germline, CDR1 is SGHTA and CDR2 FQGNSA. The CDR3 runs 16 residues. V trimming: 0 bases; J trimming: 2 bases; junction bases outside the gene matches: 5. CDR3 sequence: CASSLASGRSTYEQYF. The CDR3 region has the DNA TGTGCCAGCAGCTTAGCAAGCGGGAGGTCAACCTACGAGCAGTACTTC.

The rearrangement joins TRBV5-1 to TRBJ2-1, with 11 bases that match TRBD1. The V segment lost 3 bases and the J segment 6 bases; nucleotides outside the gene matches: 2. CDR3 length equals 14 residues. Germline values: CDR1 SGHRS, CDR2 YFSETQ. CDR3 amino acids: CASSSGTGGNEQFF. In DNA, the CDR3 is TGCGCCAGCAGCTCCGGGACAGGGGGCAATGAGCAGTTCTTC.

This rearrangement joins TRBV7-3 to TRBJ2-3; TRBD1 aligns across 9 bases. Germline trimming cut 5 bases from V and 3 bases from J; bases unmatched to any gene: 9. The germline gives CDR1 SGHTA, CDR2 FQGTGA. This CDR3 comprises 16 residues. CDR3 protein: CASSSRDRVGTDTQYF. CDR3 nucleotides: TGTGCCAGCAGCAGTAGGGACAGGGTTGGGACAGATACGCAGTATTTT.

This chain uses TRBV4-3 with TRBJ2-1, with 10 bases identical to TRBD2. Per germline, CDR1 LGHNA and CDR2 YSLEER. The CDR3 spans 15 residues. With 0 bases clipped from V and 6 bases from J, the junction kept 2 bases outside the gene matches. This CDR3 is CASSQEAGGGNEQFF. The DNA for the CDR3 is TGCGCCAGCAGCCAAGAAGCGGGAGGGGGCAATGAGCAGTTCTTC.

V gene TRBV18 combines with J gene TRBJ2-5; D might be TRBD2 (6 bases). The CDR3 covers 16 residues. The V end lost 3 bases, the J end lost 2 bases, and 16 bases lay between the germline ends. CDR1 KGHSH and CDR2 LQKENI come from the germline V gene. CDR3 in amino acids: CASSPGSGGKQETQYF. The CDR3 nucleotides read TGTGCCAGCTCACCGGGGTCCGGCGGGAAACAAGAGACCCAGTACTTC.

The rearrangement links TRBV7-3 to TRBJ1-1; 11 bases align to TRBD1. The CDR3 runs to 15 residues. Germline CDR1 SGHTA, CDR2 FQGTGA. Trimming took 4 bases from V and 4 from J; bases not matched to a gene: 5. The CDR3 loop reads CASSSTGQGGTEAFF. The CDR3 bases are TGTGCCAGCAGCTCAACGGGACAGGGGGGCACTGAAGCTTTCTTT.

CDR3 in amino acids: CASSPYSGRATEAFF. The CDR3 bases are TGCGCCAGCAGCCCCTATTCAGGCAGGGCCACTGAAGCTTTCTTT. The V call is TRBV5-1, the J call TRBJ1-1; perhaps TRBD1 as D (5 bases). The CDR3 loop spans 15 amino acids. The ends were cut back, 4 bases at V and 4 bases at J, with 17 bases in the middle. The V gene's germline CDR1 is SGHRS and CDR2 YFSETQ.

The chain couples TRBV11-3 to TRBJ2-1, with TRBD1 as a possible D gene (6 bases). The germline V gene has CDR1 SGHNT and CDR2 YENEEA. Trimming took 4 bases from V and 4 from J, leaving 14 bases between them. The CDR3 totals 15 residues. Written as DNA, the CDR3 is TGTGCCAGCAGCTACCAACCCCAGGGGTACAATGAGCAGTTCTTC. Translation: CASSYQPQGYNEQFF.

This chain joins TRBV20-1 and TRBJ1-4; 7 nucleotides align to TRBD1. The germline gives CDR1 DFQATT, CDR2 SNEGSKA (reference sequence). Trimming took 3 bases from V and 7 from J; bases not matched to a gene: 8. The CDR3 covers 14 residues. CDR3 nucleotides: TGCAGTGCTAGTAATCAGGGGGGTGGTGAAAAACTGTTTTTT. Amino acids: CSASNQGGGEKLFF.

The chain uses TRBV11-2 and TRBJ2-7; D possibly corresponds to TRBD1 (7 bases). Germline CDR1 reads SGHAT; CDR2 reads FQNNGV. This CDR3 comprises 14 residues. Trimming removed 5 bases from V and 2 bases from J, with 13 bases in between. The CDR3 DNA follows: TGTGCCAGCAGCGCGGGACAGTCGGCCTACGAGCAGTACTTC. Its protein product is CASSAGQSAYEQYF.

J is TRBJ2-4 and V is TRBV12-3 or TRBV12-4; D unclear. The CDR3 has 13 residues. The ends were cut back, 3 bases at V and 0 bases at J, with 3 bases in the middle. Here the CDR3 DNA reads TGTGCCAGCAGTTTCGTAGCCAAAAACATTCAGTACTTC. Protein: CASSFVAKNIQYF.

The chain's CDR3 is CASSLREGRLYEQYF. Here the CDR3 DNA reads TGTGCCAGCAGCTTAAGGGAGGGAAGATTATACGAGCAGTACTTC. The V call is TRBV7-9, the J call TRBJ2-7, with TRBD2 matching 7 bases. This CDR3 is built from 15 residues. CDR1 SEHNR and CDR2 FQNEAQ come from the germline V gene (reference sequence). V shed 2 bases and J 4 bases; nucleotides not matched to a gene: 8.

This chain joins TRBV5-4 and TRBJ2-7; 7 bases map to TRBD1. CDR1 SGHNT and CDR2 YYREEE come from the germline V gene (reference sequence). J was trimmed by 6 bases and V by 5 bases; bases with no gene match: 14. The CDR3 consists of 15 residues. For the CDR3, the DNA is TGTGCCAGCAGTTTCCTACAGGGGTTTCCCCTCGAGCAGTACTTC. Residues: CASSFLQGFPLEQYF.

The CDR3 nucleotides are TGTGCCAGCAGCTTTCCGGGACAGGGGGATGAAAAACTGTTTTTT. Translating it yields CASSFPGQGDEKLFF. The chain couples TRBV5-5 to TRBJ1-4; 11 bases fit TRBD1. V dropped 2 bases and J dropped 6; count of bases not matched to a gene: 3. Germline V gene lookup returns CDR1 SGHKS and CDR2 YYEKEE (reference sequence). The CDR3 is 15 amino acids.